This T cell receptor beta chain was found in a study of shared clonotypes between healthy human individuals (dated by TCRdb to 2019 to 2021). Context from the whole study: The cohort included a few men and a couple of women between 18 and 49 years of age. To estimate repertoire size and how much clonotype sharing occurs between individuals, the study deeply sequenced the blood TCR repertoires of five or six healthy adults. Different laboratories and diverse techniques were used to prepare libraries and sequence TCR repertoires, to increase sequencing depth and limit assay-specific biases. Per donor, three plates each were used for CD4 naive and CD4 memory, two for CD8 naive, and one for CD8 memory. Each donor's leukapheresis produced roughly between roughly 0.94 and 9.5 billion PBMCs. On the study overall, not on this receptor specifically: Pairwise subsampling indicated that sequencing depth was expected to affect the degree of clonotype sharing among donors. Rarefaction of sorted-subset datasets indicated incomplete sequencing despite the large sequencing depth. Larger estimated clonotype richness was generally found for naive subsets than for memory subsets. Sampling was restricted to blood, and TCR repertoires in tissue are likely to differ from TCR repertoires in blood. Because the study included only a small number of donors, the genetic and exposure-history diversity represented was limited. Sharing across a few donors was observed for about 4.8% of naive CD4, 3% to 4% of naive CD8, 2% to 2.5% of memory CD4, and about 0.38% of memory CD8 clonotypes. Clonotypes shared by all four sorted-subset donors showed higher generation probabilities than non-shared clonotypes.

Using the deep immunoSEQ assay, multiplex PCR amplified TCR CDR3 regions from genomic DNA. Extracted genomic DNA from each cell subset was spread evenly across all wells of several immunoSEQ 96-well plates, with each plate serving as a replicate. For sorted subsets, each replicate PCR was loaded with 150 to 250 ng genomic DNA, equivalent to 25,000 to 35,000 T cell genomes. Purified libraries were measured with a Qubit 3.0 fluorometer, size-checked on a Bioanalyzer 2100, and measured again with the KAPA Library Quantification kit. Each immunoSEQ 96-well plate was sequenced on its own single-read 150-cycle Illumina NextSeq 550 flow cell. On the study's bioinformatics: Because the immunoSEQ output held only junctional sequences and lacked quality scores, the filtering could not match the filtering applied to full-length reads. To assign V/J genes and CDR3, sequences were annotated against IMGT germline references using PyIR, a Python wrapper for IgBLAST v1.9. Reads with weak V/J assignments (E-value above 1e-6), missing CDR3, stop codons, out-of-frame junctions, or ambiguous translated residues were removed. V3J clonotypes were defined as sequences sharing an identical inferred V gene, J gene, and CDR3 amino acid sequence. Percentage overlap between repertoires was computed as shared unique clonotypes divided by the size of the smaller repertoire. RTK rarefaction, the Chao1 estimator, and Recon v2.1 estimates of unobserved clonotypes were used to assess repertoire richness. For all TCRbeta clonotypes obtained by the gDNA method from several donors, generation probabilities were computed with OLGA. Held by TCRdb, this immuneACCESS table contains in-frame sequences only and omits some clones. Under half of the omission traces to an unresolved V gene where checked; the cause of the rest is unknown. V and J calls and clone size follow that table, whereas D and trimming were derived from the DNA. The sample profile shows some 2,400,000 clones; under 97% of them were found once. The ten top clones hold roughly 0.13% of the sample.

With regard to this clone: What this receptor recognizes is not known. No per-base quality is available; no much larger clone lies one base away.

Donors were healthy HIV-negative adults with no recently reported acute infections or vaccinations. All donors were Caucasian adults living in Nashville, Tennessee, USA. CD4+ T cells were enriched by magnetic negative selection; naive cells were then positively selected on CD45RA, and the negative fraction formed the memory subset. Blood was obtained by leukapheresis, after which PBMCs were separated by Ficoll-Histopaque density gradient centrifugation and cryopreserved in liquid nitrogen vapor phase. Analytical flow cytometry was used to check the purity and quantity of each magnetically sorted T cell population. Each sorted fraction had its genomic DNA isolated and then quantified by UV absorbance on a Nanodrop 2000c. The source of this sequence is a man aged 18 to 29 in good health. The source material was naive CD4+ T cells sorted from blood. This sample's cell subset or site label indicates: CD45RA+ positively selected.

The encoded CDR3 is CASSSGPGVAGAYEQYF. The nucleotides are TGTGCCAGCAGCTCGGGCCCAGGGGTAGCGGGAGCCTACGAGCAGTACTTC. In this chain, TRBV5-4 is recombined with TRBJ2-7; 9 bases in between match TRBD2. The CDR3 spans 17 residues, from the cysteine through the phenylalanine. Only the CDR3 DNA is retained, 51 bases long and in frame from the first base. The germline V gene (reference sequence) gives CDR1 as SGHNT and CDR2 as YYREEE. The V end gives up 3 bases and the J end 2 bases, leaving 12 bases in the junction not matched to a gene.